These 20 T cell receptor beta chains share one sample of origin, sequenced in a study of blood T cell repertoires in COVID-19. The protocol was immunoSEQ multiplex PCR, while the TCRdb copy is restricted to in-frame clones and leaves out a portion. In the table there are more than 25,000 clones, 70% to 90% of which are singletons. The sequenced material came from peripheral blood. The receptors stem from a woman aged 80 or over with COVID-19, enrolled during active disease.

This clone was found a few times. DNA of the CDR3: TGCGCCAGCAGCTATACTACAGGGGGCGATGAAAAACTGTTTTTT. Protein product: CASSYTTGGDEKLFF. The rearrangement uses TRBV5-1 and TRBJ1-4; 9 positions agree with TRBD1. CDR3 length: 15 residues. The V gene's germline CDR1 is SGHRS and CDR2 YFSETQ. The V and J ends lost 3 bases and 6 bases, in that order; junction bases with no gene match: 6.

The gene calls are TRBV6-1 and TRBJ1-2; TRBD1 is a possible D gene (5 bases). This CDR3 is 12 amino acids long. Germline assignment: CDR1 MNHNS and CDR2 SASEGT. V was clipped by 2 bases and J by 6 bases, with 7 bases between them. CDR3 sequence (DNA): TGTGCCAGCAGTGAACCCAGGGATGGCTACACCTTC. This codes for CASSEPRDGYTF.

The chain combines TRBV21-1 with TRBJ2-7; the table's D gene call, TRBD2, was not cross checked with the DNA. TRBV21-1 is a pseudogene segment. This CDR3 comprises 17 residues. The CDR3 DNA follows: TGTGCCAGCGCAGGAGCGGGAGGAAACAGGGAGTTGTACGAGCAGTACTTC. It specifies CASAGAGGNRELYEQYF.

This rearrangement joins TRBV5-1 to TRBJ2-5, with a possible D match to TRBD1 (6 bases). Trimming removed 4 bases from V and 4 bases from J, with 17 bases in between. The CDR3 consists of 15 residues. Germline loops: CDR1 SGHRS, CDR2 YFSETQ. CDR3 sequence (DNA): TGCGCCAGCAGCCGGGACAACCCGAGAGGAGAGACCCAGTACTTC. Translating it yields CASSRDNPRGETQYF.

This clone was seen a handful of times. The chain uses TRBV18 and TRBJ1-1; D is possibly TRBD1 (5 bases). This CDR3 has 13 residues. CDR1 is KGHSH and CDR2 is LQKENI in the germline V gene. Trimming removed 4 bases at V and 1 base at J, with 7 bases between. The CDR3 sequence is CASSQQENTEAFF. The CDR3 region has the DNA TGTGCCAGCTCACAACAGGAGAACACTGAAGCTTTCTTT.

This clone was detected a few times. The chain carries TRBV19 and TRBJ2-2; 7 bases match TRBD1. This CDR3 contains 16 residues. V was clipped by 7 bases and J by 0 bases; unmatched bases: 8. Germline V CDR1 and CDR2: LNHDA, SQIVND (reference sequence). This CDR3 is CASKERGQTNTGELFF. In DNA form, the CDR3 reads TGTGCCAGTAAAGAAAGGGGACAGACGAACACCGGGGAGCTGTTTTTT. Filled out from reference TRBV19 and TRBJ2-2, the complete variable domain reads DGGITQSPKYLFRKEGQNVTLSCEQNLNHDAMYWYRQDPGQGLRLIYYSQIVNDFQKGDIAEGYSVSREKKESFPLTVTSAQKNPTAFYLCASKERGQTNTGELFFGEGSRLTVL.

The CDR3 sequence: CASSQQTGNTIYF. CDR3 sequence (DNA): TGTGCCAGCTCGCAACAGACTGGAAACACCATATATTTT. The chain combines TRBV18 with TRBJ1-3; D uncertain. Germline CDR1 reads KGHSH; CDR2 reads LQKENI. The CDR3 loop spans 13 amino acids. V was pared by 6 bases and J by 2 bases, with 8 bases between.

This chain connects TRBV7-2 to TRBJ2-7; 7 bases line up with TRBD2. Germline V lookup: CDR1 SGHTA, CDR2 FQGNSA. V lost 6 bases, J lost 2 bases, and 4 bases stayed unmatched. This CDR3 spans 13 amino acids. CDR3 sequence reads: CASSKLAPYEQYF. DNA for the CDR3: TGTGCCAGCAGTAAACTAGCGCCCTACGAGCAGTACTTC.

The J gene is TRBJ1-2, the V gene TRBV12-5; D gene ambiguous. This CDR3 spans 18 amino acids. Trimming pared 0 bases from V and 7 bases from J, leaving 24 bases between. The V gene's germline CDR1 is LGHNT and CDR2 FRNRAP. CDR3 sequence: CASGLVVGRPAGMGGYTF. The CDR3 DNA reads as TGTGCTAGTGGTTTGGTAGTGGGCAGGCCGGCCGGCATGGGTGGCTACACCTTC.

In this sample, this clone is medium-sized (0.01 to 0.1%). CDR3 coding DNA: TGCGCCAGCAGCCAACCGGGACAGGCCTCCTACGAGCAGTACTTC. Amino acid sequence: CASSQPGQASYEQYF. The chain employs TRBV4-1 and TRBJ2-7; 8 bases map to TRBD1. With 2 bases clipped from V and 0 bases from J, the junction kept 3 bases outside the gene matches. This CDR3 spans 15 amino acids. Per germline, CDR1 MGHRA and CDR2 YSYEKL.

The V gene is TRBV19, the J gene TRBJ2-7; the match to TRBD1 covers 9 bases. Unmatched junction bases numbered 7, after V lost 4 bases and J lost 3 bases. The CDR3 covers 15 residues. Germline loops: CDR1 LNHDA, CDR2 SQIVND (reference sequence). For the CDR3, the DNA is TGTGCCAGTAGTAGAGGACAGGGGCAAAACTACGAGCAGTACTTC. It codes for CASSRGQGQNYEQYF.

This clone was recorded once. The chain joins TRBV19 to TRBJ1-1; D might be TRBD1 (5 bases). V was cut by 6 bases and J by 1 base, with 12 bases left in between. Germline V gene data show CDR1 as LNHDA and CDR2 as SQIVND (reference sequence). The CDR3 loop spans 14 amino acids. In DNA, the CDR3 is TGTGCCAGTAGGGGGCTGAAGGGGAACACTGAAGCTTTCTTT. It is translated as CASRGLKGNTEAFF.

The rearrangement links TRBV5-8 to TRBJ2-1, with 11 bases aligning to TRBD1. The V gene end was trimmed by 4 bases and the J gene end by 7 bases; junction bases not matched to a gene: 19. Germline values: CDR1 SGHTS, CDR2 YDEGEE. The CDR3 spans 19 residues. CDR3 in DNA: TGTGCCAGCAGCCACGCTTTTCGTCCGGCGGACAGGGGGCTGAATGAGCAGTTCTTC. It codes for CASSHAFRPADRGLNEQFF.

The table lists this clone with a few counts. The gene calls are TRBV5-1 and TRBJ1-1, with 9 bases aligning to TRBD1. The CDR3 is 16 amino acids. The germline CDR1 and CDR2 sequences are SGHRS and YFSETQ. With 0 bases clipped from V and 1 base from J, the junction kept 4 bases outside the gene matches. In nucleotides, the CDR3 is TGCGCCAGCAGCTTGGCCGGGGACAGGGCGAACACTGAAGCTTTCTTT. Amino acid sequence: CASSLAGDRANTEAFF.

As to this clone: The junction departs from the called germline gene at one end, perhaps through a read error. Other DNA sequences of this sample code for an identical CDR3. This chain joins TRBV28 and TRBJ1-5; TRBD1 aligns across 8 bases. CDR3 size: 17 residues. Per germline, CDR1 MDHEN and CDR2 SYDVKM. This CDR3 reads CASSLGGVPGGIQPQHF. The CDR3 DNA reads as TGTGCCAGCAGTTTAGGTGGGGTGCCAGGGGGCATTCAGCCCCAACATTTT.

The chain employs TRBV29-1 and TRBJ2-3, with D uncertain. V was clipped by 4 bases and J by 0 bases, with 17 bases between them. The CDR3 has 16 amino acids. In germline, CDR1 is SQVTM, CDR2 ANQGSEA. CDR3 residues: CSVGGSTQGSTDTQYF. The CDR3 DNA reads as TGCAGCGTTGGTGGTAGCACTCAAGGTAGCACAGATACGCAGTATTTT.

The chain recombines TRBV3-1 (or the pseudogene TRBV3-2) with TRBJ2-5, with a tentative D call TRBD2 (7 bases). Germline CDR1 is LGHDT and CDR2 is YNNKEL (reference sequence). Between the trimmed V and J ends, which lost 3 bases and 3 bases, there was a span of 17 bases. CDR3 size: 16 residues. The chain's CDR3 is CASSQGAGAGEETQYF. CDR3 nucleotide sequence: TGTGCCAGCAGCCAGGGGGCGGGGGCCGGGGAAGAGACCCAGTACTTC.

This clone appeared a single time. The V call is TRBV3-1 (or the pseudogene TRBV3-2), the J call TRBJ2-3; 9 positions match TRBD1. J lost 0 bases, V lost 6 bases, and 4 bases had no gene match. This CDR3 has 15 residues. Germline V lookup: CDR1 LGHDT, CDR2 YNNKEL (reference sequence). CDR3 sequence (DNA): TGTGCCAGCAGTCGACAGGGGGTTAGCACAGATACGCAGTATTTT. Its translation: CASSRQGVSTDTQYF.

V is TRBV6-1 and J is TRBJ2-5; 8 bases agree with TRBD1. The CDR3 spans 15 residues. Germline assignment: CDR1 MNHNS and CDR2 SASEGT. Germline trimming cut 1 base from V and 5 bases from J; bases unmatched to any gene: 6. The CDR3 spells CASSEGPRGRETQYF. In DNA form, the CDR3 reads TGTGCCAGCAGTGAAGGCCCCAGGGGGCGGGAGACCCAGTACTTC.

This chain joins TRBV2 and TRBJ2-5; no clear D. The CDR3 sequence is 10 residues long. V shed 6 bases and J shed 5 bases, with 4 bases lying between them. Germline CDR1 reads SNHLY; CDR2 reads FYNNEI. The CDR3 DNA reads TGTGCCAGCAGCTCGGAGACCCAGTACTTC. Its protein is CASSSETQYF.